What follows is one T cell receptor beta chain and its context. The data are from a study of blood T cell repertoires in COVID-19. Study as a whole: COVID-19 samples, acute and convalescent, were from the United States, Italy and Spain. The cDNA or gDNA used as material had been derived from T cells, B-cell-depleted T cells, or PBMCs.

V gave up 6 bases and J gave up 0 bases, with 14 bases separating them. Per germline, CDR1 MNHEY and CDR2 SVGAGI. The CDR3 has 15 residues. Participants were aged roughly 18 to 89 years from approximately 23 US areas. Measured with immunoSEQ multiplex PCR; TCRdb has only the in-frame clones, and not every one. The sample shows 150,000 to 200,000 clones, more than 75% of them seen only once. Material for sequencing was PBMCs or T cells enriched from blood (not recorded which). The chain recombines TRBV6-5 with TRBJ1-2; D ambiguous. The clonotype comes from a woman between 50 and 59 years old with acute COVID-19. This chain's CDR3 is CASRNPRWANYGYTF. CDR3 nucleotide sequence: TGTGCCAGCAGGAACCCTAGGTGGGCTAACTATGGCTACACCTTC.